This entry lists 30 T cell receptor beta chains sequenced from one sample in a study of control samples from healthy donors and cancer patients. The table came from immunoSEQ multiplex PCR; TCRdb's copy has only in-frame clones and leaves some out. The table has about 70,000 clones, 94% seen once. Sequenced: blood. These receptors were obtained from a woman younger than 45 in good health.

This chain joins TRBV30 and TRBJ2-1; the match to TRBD2 covers 8 bases. CDR1 is GTSNPN and CDR2 is SVGIG in the germline V gene (reference sequence). The CDR3 totals 13 residues. After removal of 3 bases from V and 6 bases from J, the junction contained 4 bases not matched to a gene. CDR3 DNA sequence: TGTGCCTGGAGCACCGGGGGGGCCAATGAGCAGTTCTTC. Protein sequence: CAWSTGGANEQFF. The whole variable domain, filled in from reference TRBV30 and TRBJ2-1, reads SQTIHQWPATLVQPVGSPLSLECTVEGTSNPNLYWYRQAAGRGLQLLFYSVGIGQISSEVPQNLSASRPQDRQFILSSKKLLLSDSGFYLCAWSTGGANEQFFGPGTRLTVL.

The V gene is TRBV28, the J gene TRBJ1-6; D not resolved. Trimming stripped 3 bases from V and 0 bases from J, with 6 bases between. CDR3 size: 15 residues. Germline V CDR1 and CDR2: MDHEN, SYDVKM. CDR3 in DNA: TGTGCCAGCAGTTTTGGCGGCTCCTATAATTCACCCCTCCACTTT. It encodes CASSFGGSYNSPLHF.

The rearrangement joins TRBV20-1 to TRBJ1-2; 7 positions match TRBD1. Germline V CDR1 and CDR2: DFQATT, SNEGSKA (reference sequence). The CDR3 has 13 amino acids. J gave up 2 bases and V 3 bases, and 3 bases lay outside the gene matches. CDR3 bases: TGCAGTGCTAGTTCACAGGGGAACTATGGCTACACCTTC. Amino acid sequence: CSASSQGNYGYTF.

The chain has TRBV28 and TRBJ1-1; D is possibly TRBD1 (6 bases). CDR3 size: 17 residues. Germline V lookup: CDR1 MDHEN, CDR2 SYDVKM. V was shortened by 9 bases and J by 2 bases, with 25 bases between the two germline ends. In nucleotides, the CDR3 is TGTGCCAGTCATTCGTACCTACTGACAGGAATTAACACTGAAGCTTTCTTT. It encodes CASHSYLLTGINTEAFF.

The chain carries TRBV21-1 and TRBJ2-1; the table calls TRBD2, which could not be checked here. TRBV21-1 is a documented pseudogene. This CDR3 is built from 15 residues. CDR3: CASLGSSGGYNEQFF. Here the CDR3 DNA reads TGTGCCAGCCTAGGATCTAGCGGGGGGTACAATGAGCAGTTCTTC.

The chain is built from TRBV9 and TRBJ2-5, with TRBD2 matching 10 bases. Germline V lookup: CDR1 SGDLS, CDR2 YYNGEE. J lost 5 bases, V lost 4 bases, and 5 bases had no gene match. This CDR3 comprises 14 residues. The CDR3 DNA is TGTGCCAGCAGCCCGAGCGGGGGGGCGGAGACCCAGTACTTC. It specifies CASSPSGGAETQYF.

Comments on this clone: One junction end does not reproduce the germline sequence, and a read error may be involved. V gene TRBV7-3 combines with J gene TRBJ1-6; TRBD1 matches 9 bases. The CDR3 sequence is 15 residues long. Germline CDR1 reads SGHTA; CDR2 reads FQGTGA. DNA for the CDR3: TGTGCCAGCAGCGTAACAGGGGGCCATAATTCACCCCTCCACTTT. This codes for CASSVTGGHNSPLHF.

The rearrangement links TRBV3-1 (or the pseudogene TRBV3-2) to TRBJ1-5; D possibly corresponds to TRBD1 (6 bases). Germline CDR1 reads LGHDT; CDR2 reads YNNKEL (reference sequence). V lost 4 bases and J 4 bases, leaving 11 bases between the germline ends. This CDR3 comprises 14 residues. CDR3 amino acids: CASSPNRENQPQHF. The CDR3 DNA reads TGTGCCAGCAGCCCAAACAGGGAAAATCAGCCCCAGCATTTT.

The J gene is TRBJ1-4, the V gene TRBV24-1, with 8 positions matching TRBD1. CDR3 length: 13 residues. Germline V gives CDR1 KGHDR, CDR2 SFDVKD. V lost 7 bases and J lost 8; bases outside the gene matches: 5. The CDR3 DNA sequence: TGTGCCACCAGCGCAGGGGGCCAAGAAAAACTGTTTTTT. Translating gives CATSAGGQEKLFF.

The V and J genes are TRBV28 and TRBJ2-1, with TRBD2 identical over 10 bases. Germline CDR1 reads MDHEN; CDR2 reads SYDVKM. V dropped 8 bases and J dropped 2; count of bases not matched to a gene: 9. The length of the CDR3 is 16 residues. The CDR3 loop is CASGLAGGVTYNEQFF. CDR3 nucleotides: TGTGCCAGCGGCTTAGCGGGGGGCGTGACCTACAATGAGCAGTTCTTC.

The rearrangement joins TRBV28 to TRBJ1-6, with D uncertain. The CDR3 is 12 amino acids. V lost 6 bases to trimming and J lost 11 bases, with 11 bases between them. Looked up from germline, CDR1 is MDHEN and CDR2 is SYDVKM. The CDR3: CASRPNKAPLHF. The CDR3 DNA is TGTGCCAGCAGGCCCAATAAGGCACCCCTCCACTTT.

The sample holds one count of this clone. This chain joins TRBV7-2 and TRBJ2-2, with a tentative D call TRBD1 (5 bases). Trimming removed 0 bases at V and 5 bases at J, with 13 bases between. Germline V lookup: CDR1 SGHTA, CDR2 FQGNSA. The CDR3 totals 16 residues. The CDR3 nucleotides read TGTGCCAGCAGCTTAGCTCGTCTGGGGCGTACCGGGGAGCTGTTTTTT. This translates into CASSLARLGRTGELFF.

This chain links TRBV2 with TRBJ1-3; D is unresolved. CDR1 and CDR2 (germline): SNHLY, FYNNEI. The CDR3 consists of 12 residues. The germline V and J ends were trimmed by 8 bases and 0 bases, with 5 bases remaining between them. The CDR3 protein is CASSPSGNTIYF. CDR3 nucleotide sequence: TGTGCCAGCTCACCCTCTGGAAACACCATATATTTT.

The chain links TRBV27 to TRBJ1-2, with 8 positions matching TRBD1. The CDR3 is made up of 18 amino acids. The J segment lost 4 bases and the V segment lost 5 bases, leaving 18 bases of the junction unmatched. Looked up from germline, CDR1 is MNHEY and CDR2 is SMNVEV (reference sequence). As DNA, the CDR3 is TGTGCCAGCAGTAACTACCGGGACAGGATCGGGCGTCGCTATGGCTACACCTTC. Its protein product is CASSNYRDRIGRRYGYTF.

The J gene is TRBJ2-1, the V gene TRBV28; perhaps TRBD2 as D (6 bases). V was cut by 4 bases and J by 14 bases, with 27 bases left in between. This CDR3 contains 16 residues. Germline CDR1 MDHEN, CDR2 SYDVKM. CDR3 DNA sequence: TGTGCCAGCAGTTCCGTAATCCGGCGGGGAGCCGCGACCAAGTTCTTC. The encoded protein is CASSSVIRRGAATKFF.

The V and J genes are TRBV6-5 and TRBJ1-6, with 9 bases fitting TRBD1. Germline CDR1 reads MNHEY; CDR2 reads SVGAGI. J lost 9 bases, V lost 7 bases, and 7 bases had no gene match. This CDR3 is built from 14 residues. CDR3 DNA: TGTGCCAGCAACTTACAGGGGGCGCTTTCACCCCTCCACTTT. It codes for CASNLQGALSPLHF.

The V gene is TRBV30, the J gene TRBJ1-3; tentative D call: TRBD1 (5 bases). The germline V gene encodes CDR1 GTSNPN and CDR2 SVGIG (reference sequence). Trimming pared 0 bases from V and 4 bases from J, leaving 7 bases between. This CDR3 has 13 amino acids. CDR3 amino acids: CAWSVKGGNTIYF. CDR3 DNA: TGTGCCTGGAGTGTAAAGGGGGGAAACACCATATATTTT.

This chain's CDR3 is CASSVAVQSYEQYF. CDR3 in DNA: TGTGCCAGCAGCGTAGCAGTCCAGTCCTACGAGCAGTACTTC. This chain links TRBV9 with TRBJ2-7; D gene ambiguous. Germline-derived CDR1 and CDR2 are SGDLS and YYNGEE. Trimming cost V 0 bases and J 1 base, with 8 bases left between them. The CDR3 is made up of 14 amino acids.

The chain couples TRBV7-3 to TRBJ2-5; 9 bases line up with TRBD1. This CDR3 has 14 residues. The ends lost 5 bases at V and 7 bases at J; junction bases unmatched: 8. CDR1 and CDR2 from the germline V gene are SGHTA and FQGTGA. CDR3 coding DNA: TGTGCCAGCAGCCCAACAGGGGGCGAGGTGACCCAGTACTTC. It encodes CASSPTGGEVTQYF.

The rearrangement uses TRBV19 and TRBJ1-1, with a possible D match to TRBD1 (5 bases). Trimming took 0 bases from V and 5 from J, leaving 13 bases between them. This CDR3 has 15 amino acids. Germline V gene lookup returns CDR1 LNHDA and CDR2 SQIVND (reference sequence). CDR3 amino acids: CASSIDLGGGTEAFF. CDR3 sequence (DNA): TGTGCCAGTAGTATAGATCTGGGGGGGGGAACTGAAGCTTTCTTT.

The chain links TRBV6-5 to TRBJ2-3; 14 nucleotides match TRBD2. V dropped 5 bases and J dropped 8; count of bases not matched to a gene: 6. The germline V gene has CDR1 MNHEY and CDR2 SVGAGI. This CDR3 has 15 residues. In nucleotides, the CDR3 is TGTGCCAGCAGTCGACTAGCGGGGGGGGTTGGTACGCAGTATTTT. Protein product: CASSRLAGGVGTQYF.

The chain combines TRBV6-1 with TRBJ2-2; D may be TRBD1 (5 bases). With 3 bases removed from V and 6 bases from J, the gap between germline ends came to 17 bases. The CDR3 loop spans 16 amino acids. CDR1 and CDR2 (germline): MNHNS, SASEGT. In DNA, the CDR3 is TGTGCCAGCAGTGACTGGCAGGGCCGAGCCTCCGGGGAGCTGTTTTTT. As protein: CASSDWQGRASGELFF.

In this sample, this clone turned up once. V gene TRBV27 combines with J gene TRBJ1-1; 9 nucleotides align to TRBD1. V was clipped by 7 bases and J by 1 base; unmatched bases: 7. There are 15 residues in the CDR3. CDR1 is MNHEY and CDR2 is SMNVEV in the germline V gene (reference sequence). The CDR3 nucleotides are TGTGCCAGCAAATTCTTGACAGGGGGGAACACTGAAGCTTTCTTT. It codes for CASKFLTGGNTEAFF.

This chain joins TRBV14 and TRBJ1-2, with TRBD1 as a possible D gene (5 bases). Germline V gene lookup returns CDR1 SGHDN and CDR2 FVKESK. The V gene lost 2 bases and the J gene lost 3 bases, with 16 bases spanning the gap. This CDR3 is 16 amino acids long. As DNA, the CDR3 is TGTGCCAGCAGCCAACTGGACATCCCCGGGGACTATGGCTACACCTTC. Translated, it gives CASSQLDIPGDYGYTF.

CDR3 loop: CASRVSGPLMNTEAFF. In DNA, the CDR3 is TGTGCCAGCAGGGTTTCCGGACCCCTCATGAACACTGAAGCTTTCTTT. This sequence joins TRBV27 and TRBJ1-1; D gene unclear. Germline V gene sequence: CDR1 MNHEY, CDR2 SMNVEV (reference sequence). This CDR3 is built from 16 residues. Trimming took 6 bases from V and 0 from J, leaving 17 bases between them.

The rearrangement joins TRBV3-1 (or the pseudogene TRBV3-2) to TRBJ1-2; TRBD1 aligns across 8 bases. V lost 6 bases to trimming and J lost 4 bases; unmatched junction nucleotides: 1. The germline CDR1 and CDR2 sequences are LGHDT and YNNKEL (reference sequence). The CDR3 loop spans 12 amino acids. CDR3 sequence reads: CASRGQVYGYTF. As DNA, the CDR3 is TGTGCCAGCAGGGGACAGGTCTATGGCTACACCTTC.

The chain is built from TRBV19 and TRBJ1-2; unclear D gene. The CDR3 sequence is 13 residues long. Trimming shortened V by 1 base and J by 7 bases, and 10 bases separated the two germline ends. Germline values: CDR1 LNHDA, CDR2 SQIVND (reference sequence). This CDR3 reads CASSIGVLSGYTF. CDR3 in DNA: TGTGCCAGTAGTATAGGGGTATTGAGTGGCTACACCTTC.

This clone was recorded once. The rearrangement uses TRBV6-1 and TRBJ2-7, with 7 bases aligning to TRBD1. Germline V gives CDR1 MNHNS, CDR2 SASEGT. Germline trimming cut 3 bases from V and 0 bases from J; bases unmatched to any gene: 8. This CDR3 has 16 residues. Written as DNA, the CDR3 is TGTGCCAGCAGTGACCCGGGACAGACGAGCTCCTACGAGCAGTACGTC. It specifies CASSDPGQTSSYEQYV.

This rearrangement joins TRBV20-1 to TRBJ1-6; no reliable D call. Germline V CDR1 and CDR2: DFQATT, SNEGSKA (reference sequence). The CDR3 loop spans 14 amino acids. V was pared by 3 bases and J by 7 bases, with 13 bases between. The CDR3 region is CSASLTPKNSPLHF. CDR3 in DNA: TGCAGTGCTAGTCTTACCCCGAAAAATTCACCCCTCCACTTT.

This clone showed up just a few times. The gene calls are TRBV4-1 and TRBJ2-2, with D maybe TRBD1 (6 bases). Per germline, CDR1 MGHRA and CDR2 YSYEKL. V dropped 0 bases and J dropped 9 bases, with 8 bases sitting between them. The CDR3 has 13 amino acids. The CDR3 protein is CASSQDQGRELFF. CDR3 DNA sequence: TGCGCCAGCAGCCAAGATCAGGGGAGGGAGCTGTTTTTT.